Listed here is a single T cell receptor (beta chain). This entry is derived from a study of blood T cell repertoires in COVID-19. Overall study: Samples representing acute and convalescent COVID-19 were sourced from the United States, Italy and Spain. PBMCs, B-cell-depleted T cells, or T cells provided the cDNA or gDNA that made up the material.

As handled by the study authors: Reference gene primer amplification yielded estimated nucleated cell counts. Method: immunoSEQ multiplex PCR; TCRdb's copy keeps in-frame clones and lacks some. Clonal size and the V and J genes are those of that table, whereas D and trimming came from the DNA. The data show more than 100,000 clones, over 75% seen once. The sequence derives from a human donor in a cohort sampled during active or convalescent COVID-19. The source material was peripheral blood.

CDR3 loop: CASSLDRAVYTF. DNA for the CDR3: TGTGCCAGCAGCCTCGACAGGGCTGTCTACACCTTC. V usage is TRBV2 and J usage is TRBJ1-2; 7 nucleotides align to TRBD1. The germline V gene has CDR1 SNHLY and CDR2 FYNNEI. The CDR3 covers 12 residues. V gave up 6 bases and J gave up 10 bases; unmatched junction bases: 8.